These 12 T cell receptor beta chains share one sample of origin, sequenced in a study of blood T cells in healthy people across ages. A second about 7 to 11 cycle PCR used barcoded and J-beta primers. One entry per CDR3 protein, called by TCRdb with MiXCR from the 5' RACE reads. This table has hundreds of thousands of distinct CDR3 sequences, 49% appearing once. The specimen was blood. The receptors originated from a woman aged 55-69 years in good health.

J is TRBJ2-2 and V is TRBV9; 9 nucleotides agree with TRBD2. After removal of 4 bases from V and 5 bases from J, the junction contained 9 bases not matched to a gene. The CDR3 runs to 16 residues. The germline V gene has CDR1 SGDLS and CDR2 YYNGEE. CDR3 bases: TGTGCCAGCAGCCGCGCGGTAGCGGGAGCAACCGGGGAGCTGTTTTTT. As protein: CASSRAVAGATGELFF.

The chain is built from TRBV21-1 and TRBJ2-1; the table's D call of TRBD2 was not tested on the DNA. TRBV21-1 is a documented pseudogene. The length of the CDR3 is 17 residues. The CDR3 DNA is TGTGCCAGCAGCAAAGAGAGGCGGGAGGGCCCCGACAATGAGCAGTTCTTC. It specifies CASSKERREGPDNEQFF.

As for this clonotype: At one of its ends the junction is not consistent with the germline gene, which may arise from a read error. This chain joins TRBV3-1 and TRBJ2-3; TRBD2 agrees at 11 bases. The CDR3 covers 19 residues. The germline V gene has CDR1 LGHDT and CDR2 YNNKEL (reference sequence). CDR3 amino acids: CASNQDLTSGSRGTDTQYF. Here the CDR3 DNA reads TGTGCCAGCAACCAAGATCTTACTAGCGGGAGCCGCGGCACAGATACGCAGTATTTT.

The chain employs TRBV6-6 and TRBJ2-7; perhaps TRBD2 as D (6 bases). The J call may be wrong; the DNA end is better matched by TRBJ2-5. Per the germline V gene, CDR1 is MNHNY and CDR2 is SVGAGI (reference sequence). The length of the CDR3 is 15 residues. As DNA, the CDR3 is TGTGCCAGCAGTCACCTAAGCGGAGGGAGGGAGACCCAGTACTTC. It specifies CASSHLSGGRETQYF.

V and J are TRBV5-1 and TRBJ2-1, with D tentatively TRBD2 (6 bases). The CDR3 sequence is 15 residues long. Germline CDR1 reads SGHRS; CDR2 reads YFSETQ. V shed 1 base and J shed 2 bases, with 10 bases lying between them. The DNA for the CDR3 is TGCGCCAGCAGCTTGCGCGGGGCAACCTACAATGAGCAGTTCTTC. Protein: CASSLRGATYNEQFF.

The rearrangement joins TRBV28 to TRBJ2-7; 7 nucleotides line up with TRBD1. Germline V gives CDR1 MDHEN, CDR2 SYDVKM. The CDR3 totals 13 residues. V shed 10 bases and J 3 bases; nucleotides not matched to a gene: 9. The DNA for the CDR3 is TGTGCCATCCGACCGGGACAGAACTACGAGCAGTACTTC. This codes for CAIRPGQNYEQYF.

This clonotype was counted a few times. The chain recombines TRBV7-3 with TRBJ2-5; 8 nucleotides agree with TRBD1. The end of the DNA is better explained by TRBJ2-7, so the J call may be wrong. Germline assignment: CDR1 SGHTA and CDR2 FQGTGA. This CDR3 has 15 amino acids. The chain's CDR3 is CASSSTGGLVDEQYF. The CDR3 DNA sequence: TGTGCCAGCAGCTCAACAGGGGGACTTGTGGACGAGCAGTACTTC.

The chain uses TRBV21-1 and TRBJ2-5; TRBD1 is taken as the D call from the table, unchecked against the DNA. TRBV21-1 is a known pseudogene. CDR3 size: 14 residues. The CDR3 coding sequence is TGTGCCAGCAGCAAAGGGGACAGCCCCGGGGCCCAGTACTTC. Protein: CASSKGDSPGAQYF.

This clonotype came up a few times. The J gene is TRBJ2-4, the V gene TRBV7-2; D is uncertain. The DNA end is a closer match to TRBJ2-7, so the J assignment may be wrong. Germline CDR1 and CDR2: SGHTA and FQGNSA. The CDR3 runs 13 residues. For the CDR3, the DNA is TGTGCCAGCAGCTTAAGTAGCCAGTACGAGCAGTACTTC. It encodes CASSLSSQYEQYF.

This clonotype was found once. This chain links TRBV20-1 with TRBJ1-4; no clear D gene. Trimming shortened V by 1 base and J by 0 bases, and 6 bases separated the two germline ends. This CDR3 contains 14 residues. CDR1 DFQATT and CDR2 SNEGSKA come from the germline V gene (reference sequence). CDR3 in DNA: TGCAGTGCTAGAGTCACTGCAACTAATGAAAAACTGTTTTTT. Its protein is CSARVTATNEKLFF.

This clonotype appeared a single time. This chain links TRBV4-3 with TRBJ2-2; D is ambiguous. The V gene's germline CDR1 is LGHNA and CDR2 YSLEER. Trimming took off 3 bases at V and 6 bases at J, with 5 bases between the two ends. This CDR3 comprises 12 residues. The CDR3 is CASSHVAGELFF. The CDR3 DNA reads as TGCGCCAGCAGCCATGTAGCCGGGGAGCTGTTTTTT.

In its sample, this clonotype was seen a few times. The CDR3 is CASSLGAVLNEQFF. For the CDR3, the DNA is TGTGCCAGCAGCTTAGGGGCGGTTTTGAATGAGCAGTTCTTC. The chain carries TRBV7-2 and TRBJ2-1; D not resolved. Germline values: CDR1 SGHTA, CDR2 FQGNSA. V lost 1 base to trimming and J lost 7 bases, with 11 bases between them. The CDR3 has 14 residues.